The clone carrying this T cell receptor (beta chain) turned up a few times. Germline loops: CDR1 SGHRS, CDR2 YFSETQ. This CDR3 contains 15 residues. Between the trimmed V and J ends, which lost 4 bases and 8 bases, there was a span of 19 bases. With constant-segment primers, 5'RACE yielded cDNA libraries of TCR alpha and TCR beta that carried sample barcodes and UMIs. One entry per CDR3 protein results from TCRdb running MiXCR on the 5' RACE reads. The repertoire holds a few hundred thousand distinct CDR3 sequences, with more than 20% as singletons. The data belong to a study of T-cell memory formation after mild COVID-19. Background on the study: Clustering of TCRs was largely donor specific.

Sequenced input: PBMCs or a T cell subset sorted from them (not recorded which). This receptor was taken from a man in his late teens or twenties who had mild COVID-19 (a few samples of this study predate the infection). Cell type and time point are not known. The chain joins TRBV5-1 to TRBJ2-1; D may correspond to TRBD1 or TRBD2 (5 bases each). As DNA, the CDR3 is TGCGCCAGCAGCCCGGATATGGGACCCAAGTATGAGCAGTTCTTC. It codes for CASSPDMGPKYEQFF.